This TCR beta chain was captured in a study of T-cell reconstitution after alpha-beta-depleted transplantation in children. Unique molecular identifiers tagged the TCRbeta library. MiXCR, run by TCRdb on the PCR reads, gives a single entry per CDR3 protein. The table lists 400,000 to 500,000 distinct CDR3 sequences, around 9.9% of them singletons. Germline-derived CDR1 and CDR2 are LGHNA and YSLEER. CDR3 length: 13 residues. Trimming shortened V by 1 base and J by 6 bases, and 9 bases separated the two germline ends. Sequencing used PBMCs from the stem cell graft donor, obtained from the stem cell graft. The chain uses TRBV4-3 and TRBJ1-1; D gene unclear. This sequence originates from a human donor who donated a stem cell graft to a child with acute myeloid leukemia. The CDR3 loop is CASSQVRGSEAFF. The CDR3 DNA is TGCGCCAGCAGCCAAGTGCGGGGATCTGAAGCTTTCTTT.